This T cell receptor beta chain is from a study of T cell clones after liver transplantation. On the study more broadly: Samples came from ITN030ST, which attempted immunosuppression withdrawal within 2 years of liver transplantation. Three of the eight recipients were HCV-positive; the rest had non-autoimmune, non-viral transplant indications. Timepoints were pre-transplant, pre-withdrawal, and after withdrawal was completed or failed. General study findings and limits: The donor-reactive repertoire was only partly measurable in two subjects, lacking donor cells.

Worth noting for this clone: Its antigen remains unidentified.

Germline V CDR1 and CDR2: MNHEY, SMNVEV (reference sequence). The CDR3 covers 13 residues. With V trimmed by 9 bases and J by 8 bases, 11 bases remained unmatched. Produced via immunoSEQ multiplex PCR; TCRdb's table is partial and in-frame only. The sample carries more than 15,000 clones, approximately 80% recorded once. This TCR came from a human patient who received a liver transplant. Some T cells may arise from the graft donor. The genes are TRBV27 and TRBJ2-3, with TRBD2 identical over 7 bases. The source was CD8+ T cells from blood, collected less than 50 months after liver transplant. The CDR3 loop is CASREAGKLTQYF. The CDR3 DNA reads TGTGCCAGTCGAGAAGCGGGAAAACTTACGCAGTATTTT.